The 5 T cell receptor beta chains below were found in one sample sequenced in a study of memory CD4+ T cells and cytomegalovirus serostatus. Sequencing used immunoSEQ multiplex PCR; TCRdb keeps in-frame clones, though not all of them. The sample contains about 50,000 clones, about 79% of which appear only once. Single viable CD3+CD4+CD8-CD45RO+ cells were sorted as the memory CD4+ T cells. Sequencing was performed on memory CD4+ T cells from blood. The receptors derive from an adult in good health and CMV-seronegative.

The V call is TRBV19, the J call TRBJ1-1; D call uncertain. The V end lost 1 base, the J end lost 6 bases, and 9 bases lay between the germline ends. The CDR3 is made up of 13 amino acids. Germline V gene data show CDR1 as LNHDA and CDR2 as SQIVND (reference sequence). The CDR3 reads CASSIGRGAEAFF. CDR3 DNA: TGTGCCAGTAGTATAGGTCGAGGCGCTGAAGCTTTCTTT.

The chain carries TRBV5-5 and TRBJ2-7; 9 bases agree with TRBD1. The CDR3 runs 16 residues. J was trimmed by 9 bases and V by 3 bases; bases with no gene match: 16. CDR1 is SGHKS, CDR2 YYEKEE, per germline (reference sequence). The CDR3 protein is CASSWETGTGRVVQYF. The CDR3 DNA is TGTGCCAGCAGCTGGGAGACCGGGACAGGGAGGGTAGTGCAGTACTTC.

The chain uses TRBV5-4 and TRBJ1-2, with D tentatively TRBD1 (5 bases). Trimming pared 3 bases from V and 8 bases from J, leaving 14 bases between. Germline V gives CDR1 SGHNT, CDR2 YYREEE (reference sequence). This CDR3 region has 13 residues. For the CDR3, the DNA is TGTGCCAGCAGCTACAGGCCCGAGGGGGGCTACACCTTC. Amino acid sequence: CASSYRPEGGYTF.

The chain employs TRBV5-1 and TRBJ1-1, with D unclear. This CDR3 is 15 amino acids long. The germline V gene has CDR1 SGHRS and CDR2 YFSETQ. V shed 0 bases and J shed 10 bases, with 19 bases lying between them. The CDR3 region has the DNA TGCGCCAGCAGCTTGGGTGGACTTAAAATTGAGGGAGCTTTCTTT. Protein product: CASSLGGLKIEGAFF.

V and J are TRBV18 and TRBJ1-6; weak D call: TRBD1 (5 bases). The ends were cut back, 1 base at V and 7 bases at J, with 14 bases in the middle. This CDR3 has 16 residues. CDR1 and CDR2 from the germline V gene are KGHSH and LQKENI. As DNA, the CDR3 is TGTGCCAGCTCACCACAAGGCACAGGTGGCAATTCACCCCTCCACTTT. Amino acids: CASSPQGTGGNSPLHF.